Many counts were recorded for the clone carrying this TCR beta chain. Its cognate antigen is unknown. This specimen belongs to a study of T cell repertoires in cytomegalovirus infection. About the study: Public TCR beta signature analysis indicated the presence of both CMV infection and matching HLA type. General observations from the study: HLA-C-restricted CMV-specific TCR beta clonotypes were dominant in the ex vivo response. CMV carriers having the relevant HLA were flagged by cumulative public TCR beta family frequency.

TCRdb recomputed calls from the reads with MiXCR, one row per CDR3 protein. The sample yields about 240,000 distinct CDR3 sequences, more than 9% seen once. Germline-derived CDR1 and CDR2 are MNHNS and SASEGT. The trim removed 5 bases at V and 9 bases at J, leaving 11 bases unmatched. The CDR3 sequence is 15 residues long. The source is a human donor in good health (CMV status not recorded). Some clones in this sample may be carry-over from other donors' samples. The gene calls are TRBV6-1 and TRBJ2-1; TRBD1 agrees at 9 bases. The source material was PBMCs. CDR3 coding DNA: TGTGCCAGCAGTACTAACAGGGGGCGGTGGAGTGAGCAGTTCTTC. Amino acid sequence: CASSTNRGRWSEQFF.